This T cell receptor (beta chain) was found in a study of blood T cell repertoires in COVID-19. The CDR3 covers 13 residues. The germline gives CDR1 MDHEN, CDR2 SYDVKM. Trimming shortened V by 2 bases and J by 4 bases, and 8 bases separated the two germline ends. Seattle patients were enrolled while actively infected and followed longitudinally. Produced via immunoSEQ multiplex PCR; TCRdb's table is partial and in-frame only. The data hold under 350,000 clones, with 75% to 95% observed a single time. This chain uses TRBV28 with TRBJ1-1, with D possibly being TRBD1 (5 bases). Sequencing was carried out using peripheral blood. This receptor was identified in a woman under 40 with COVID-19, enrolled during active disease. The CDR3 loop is CASSLKGITEAFF. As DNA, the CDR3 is TGTGCCAGCAGTTTAAAGGGGATCACTGAAGCTTTCTTT.